This TCR beta chain was sequenced in a study of T-cell memory formation after mild COVID-19. General study findings and limits: Researchers could not confirm that second-wave clones peaking on day 37 targeted SARS-CoV-2.

Each CDR3 protein is one row after TCRdb ran MiXCR on the 5' RACE reads. The sample yields 450,000 to 650,000 distinct CDR3 sequences, less than 25% seen once. Concerning this clonotype: Its antigen is not known.

Sequencing input: PBMCs or a T cell subset sorted from them (not recorded which). This clonotype was obtained from an adult woman who had mild COVID-19 (a few samples of this study predate the infection). Cell type and time point are not known.

The CDR3 spells CARVERLSYEQYF. DNA for the CDR3: TGCGCCAGAGTGGAGCGTCTAAGCTACGAGCAGTACTTC. J is TRBJ2-7 and V is TRBV4-3; no definite D call. The CDR3 spans 13 residues. The V gene lost 9 bases and the J gene lost 3 bases, with 15 bases spanning the gap. Germline V CDR1 and CDR2: LGHNA, YSLEER.